This passage covers 26 T cell receptor beta chains from one sample sequenced in a study of blood T cell repertoires in COVID-19. Clones were sequenced by immunoSEQ multiplex PCR, and TCRdb holds only the in-frame ones, with some missing. The table has about 80,000 clones, approximately 89% seen once. Sequencing was done on a sample of peripheral blood. Every receptor here comes from an elderly woman with acute or convalescent COVID-19.

The rearrangement links TRBV4-1 to TRBJ2-3; D may be TRBD2 (6 bases). CDR3 length: 17 amino acids. With 0 bases removed from V and 3 bases from J, the gap between germline ends came to 16 bases. CDR1 MGHRA and CDR2 YSYEKL come from the germline V gene. In DNA, the CDR3 is TGCGCCAGCAGCCAAGATCTTCCCTCCGGGAGAACAGATACGCAGTATTTT. Protein: CASSQDLPSGRTDTQYF.

The genes are TRBV7-9 and TRBJ2-1; 14 bases align to TRBD2. With 7 bases clipped from V and 8 bases from J, the junction kept 10 bases outside the gene matches. The V gene's germline CDR1 is SEHNR and CDR2 FQNEAQ (reference sequence). CDR3 length equals 16 residues. CDR3 bases: TGTGCCAGCACCTATAGGACTAGCGGGGGGAAGGATGAGCAGTTCTTC. Translation gives CASTYRTSGGKDEQFF.

This chain links TRBV29-1 with TRBJ2-7; D is undetermined. The germline V gene encodes CDR1 SQVTM and CDR2 ANQGSEA. Trimming cost V 3 bases and J 7 bases, with 10 bases left between them. This CDR3 spans 11 amino acids. The CDR3 coding sequence is TGCAGCGTTGAGACGGGTCTAGAGCAGTACTTC. Translation: CSVETGLEQYF.

The genes are TRBV5-1 and TRBJ2-1; 8 bases are a match to TRBD2. Germline lookup yields CDR1 SGHRS and CDR2 YFSETQ. The CDR3 has 16 amino acids. V shed 0 bases and J 7 bases; nucleotides not matched to a gene: 9. DNA for the CDR3: TGCGCCAGCAGCTTGGTGGCCAGCGGGAGAGGGAATGAGCAGTTCTTC. As protein: CASSLVASGRGNEQFF. Together with reference TRBV5-1 and TRBJ2-1, the CDR3 gives the full variable domain: KAGVTQTPRYLIKTRGQQVTLSCSPISGHRSVSWYQQTPGQGLQFLFEYFSETQRNKGNFPGRFSGRQFSNSRSEMNVSTLELGDSALYLCASSLVASGRGNEQFFGPGTRLTVL.

V and J are TRBV7-2 and TRBJ2-7; D possibly corresponds to TRBD1 (5 bases). Germline values: CDR1 SGHTA, CDR2 FQGNSA. This CDR3 has 14 residues. The V and J ends lost 6 bases and 2 bases respectively, with 14 bases between them. The CDR3 DNA reads as TGTGCCAGCAGATCTCGCGGACAAGCCTACGAGCAGTACTTC. Amino acids: CASRSRGQAYEQYF.

The rearrangement uses TRBV18 and TRBJ2-1; 7 positions match TRBD2. The junction had 5 bases not matched to a gene; V was cut back by 2 bases and J by 10 bases. The germline CDR1 and CDR2 sequences are KGHSH and LQKENI. The CDR3 consists of 13 residues. This chain's CDR3 is CASSPEGRGEQFF. For the CDR3, the DNA is TGTGCCAGCTCACCAGAAGGGAGGGGCGAGCAGTTCTTC.

The table lists this clone with a count of one. The chain has TRBV9 and TRBJ2-1; the match to TRBD2 covers 8 bases. Germline CDR1 and CDR2: SGDLS and YYNGEE. The CDR3 totals 16 residues. The V segment lost 0 bases and the J segment 10 bases; nucleotides outside the gene matches: 12. The CDR3 region has the DNA TGTGCCAGCAGCGTAGAGGCGGGAGGTTCTCGGGGGGAGCAGTTCTTC. It is translated as CASSVEAGGSRGEQFF. The complete variable domain, with remaining parts taken from reference TRBV9 and TRBJ2-1, reads DSGVTQTPKHLITATGQRVTLRCSPRSGDLSVYWYQQSLDQGLQFLIQYYNGEERAKGNILERFSAQQFPDLHSELNLSSLELGDSALYFCASSVEAGGSRGEQFFGPGTRLTVL.

This rearrangement joins TRBV10-2 to TRBJ2-7; tentatively, D is TRBD1 (7 bases). Trimming took off 2 bases at V and 2 bases at J, with 13 bases between the two ends. The CDR3 contains 15 residues. The germline CDR1 and CDR2 sequences are WSHSY and SAAADI. CDR3 residues: CASSERSGGPYEQYF. As DNA, the CDR3 is TGCGCCAGCAGTGAGAGGTCAGGGGGGCCCTACGAGCAGTACTTC.

The V and J genes are TRBV18 and TRBJ2-3; 8 bases match TRBD2. There are 17 residues in the CDR3. Germline V gene lookup returns CDR1 KGHSH and CDR2 LQKENI. Germline trimming cut 1 base from V and 4 bases from J; bases unmatched to any gene: 10. CDR3 in DNA: TGTGCCAGCTCACCACTCAAGCGGGCTAGCGGGTCAGATACGCAGTATTTT. This gives the protein CASSPLKRASGSDTQYF. Filled out from reference TRBV18 and TRBJ2-3, the complete variable domain reads NAGVMQNPRHLVRRRGQEARLRCSPMKGHSHVYWYRQLPEEGLKFMVYLQKENIIDESGMPKERFSAEFPKEGPSILRIQQVVRGDSAAYFCASSPLKRASGSDTQYFGPGTRLTVL.

The rearrangement uses TRBV30 and TRBJ2-7; possible D gene TRBD1, 5 bases. The germline gives CDR1 GTSNPN, CDR2 SVGIG (reference sequence). The CDR3 is 16 residues long. The V and J ends lost 0 bases and 2 bases respectively, with 17 bases between them. CDR3 bases: TGTGCCTGGAGTGTAGGGTCGTGGGGCCAGGCCTACGAGCAGTACTTC. Translation gives CAWSVGSWGQAYEQYF.

This clone was counted once. The chain carries TRBV10-1 and TRBJ2-3, with 14 bases matching TRBD2. The CDR3 loop spans 16 amino acids. Losses at the gene ends were 5 bases for V and 5 bases for J; bases not matched to a gene: 6. The V gene's germline CDR1 is WNHNN and CDR2 SYGVQD (reference sequence). For the CDR3, the DNA is TGCGCCAGCAGTCCGGGACTAGCGGGAGTGGAAGATACGCAGTATTTT. Its translation is CASSPGLAGVEDTQYF.

The genes are TRBV28 and TRBJ1-2, with unresolved D. The CDR3 extends over 13 amino acids. V lost 9 bases to trimming and J lost 6 bases, with 17 bases between them. Germline V CDR1 and CDR2: MDHEN, SYDVKM. CDR3 in amino acids: CASGLPRRDGYTF. The CDR3 DNA reads TGTGCCAGTGGACTGCCGAGAAGGGATGGCTACACCTTC.

The rearrangement links TRBV7-2 to TRBJ2-1, with 8 bases fitting TRBD1. CDR3 size: 16 residues. The trim removed 2 bases at V and 5 bases at J, leaving 8 bases unmatched. Germline V gene lookup returns CDR1 SGHTA and CDR2 FQGNSA. This CDR3 reads CASSLPGRGQNNEQFF. CDR3 DNA sequence: TGTGCCAGCAGCTTACCCGGCAGGGGGCAAAACAATGAGCAGTTCTTC.

The V and J genes are TRBV7-9 and TRBJ1-3; unclear D gene. CDR1 is SEHNR, CDR2 FQNEAQ, per germline (reference sequence). The germline V and J ends were trimmed by 2 bases and 1 base, with 12 bases remaining between them. This CDR3 has 16 residues. CDR3 nucleotides: TGTGCCAGCAGCTTATGGAGTCGGGAATCTGGAAACACCATATATTTT. Encoded protein: CASSLWSRESGNTIYF.

This clone has a handful of counts. The rearrangement uses TRBV24-1 and TRBJ1-5; 9 bases map to TRBD1. CDR1 and CDR2 (germline): KGHDR, SFDVKD. The junction had 10 bases not matched to a gene; V was cut back by 4 bases and J by 7 bases. The CDR3 is made up of 16 amino acids. CDR3 in DNA: TGTGCCACCAGTGACCCGGGACAGGGTAGCGGCCAGCCCCAGCATTTT. Translating it yields CATSDPGQGSGQPQHF.

The genes are TRBV6-1 and TRBJ1-5, with no clear D. The CDR3 runs 15 residues. Trimming cost V 2 bases and J 0 bases, with 8 bases left between them. From germline, CDR1 is MNHNS and CDR2 SASEGT. The CDR3 protein is CASSEPEYSNQPQHF. CDR3 nucleotide sequence: TGTGCCAGCAGTGAACCGGAGTATAGCAATCAGCCCCAGCATTTT.

The rearrangement links TRBV5-1 to TRBJ1-6; perhaps TRBD1 as D (6 bases). Germline V lookup: CDR1 SGHRS, CDR2 YFSETQ. Trimming shortened V by 4 bases and J by 13 bases, and 18 bases separated the two germline ends. CDR3 length: 14 amino acids. CDR3 in amino acids: CASSLRTGNWPLHF. The CDR3 nucleotides are TGCGCCAGCAGCCTTAGAACAGGGAATTGGCCCCTCCACTTT.

Written as DNA, the CDR3 is TGTGCCTGGAACGAGGATAGCAATCAGCCCCAGCATTTT. This gives the protein CAWNEDSNQPQHF. The chain recombines TRBV30 with TRBJ1-5; no clear D. Germline lookup yields CDR1 GTSNPN and CDR2 SVGIG (reference sequence). The CDR3 covers 13 residues. V gave up 4 bases and J gave up 0 bases, with 7 bases separating them.

The chain employs TRBV13 and TRBJ2-7; D possibly corresponds to TRBD2 (6 bases). The CDR3 is 15 amino acids. V lost 2 bases, J lost 0 bases, and 11 bases lay in between. Germline CDR1 is PRHDT and CDR2 is FYEKMQ (reference sequence). DNA of the CDR3: TGTGCCAGCAGCTTATACCGGGGGAACTCCTACGAGCAGTACTTC. It yields the protein CASSLYRGNSYEQYF.

This chain joins TRBV11-2 and TRBJ1-6, with 8 bases lining up with TRBD1. V was pared by 5 bases and J by 10 bases, with 13 bases of the junction left unmatched. Germline V gives CDR1 SGHAT, CDR2 FQNNGV. This CDR3 has 16 residues. The CDR3 nucleotides read TGTGCCAGCAGCCCCCTCCCCAGGGGGCGAAGGTCACCCCTCCACTTT. It is translated as CASSPLPRGRRSPLHF.

This clone appeared once. V and J are TRBV19 and TRBJ1-2, with 12 bases aligning to TRBD1. Germline trimming cut 6 bases from V and 0 bases from J; bases unmatched to any gene: 8. This CDR3 has 17 amino acids. In germline, CDR1 is LNHDA, CDR2 SQIVND (reference sequence). The CDR3 bases are TGTGCCAGTAGAAGGGGACAGGGGGCTCTATCTAACTATGGCTACACCTTC. Amino acid sequence: CASRRGQGALSNYGYTF.

V gene TRBV19 combines with J gene TRBJ2-1; no clear D. V dropped 5 bases and J dropped 1 base, with 12 bases sitting between them. This CDR3 spans 15 amino acids. The V gene's germline CDR1 is LNHDA and CDR2 SQIVND (reference sequence). In DNA form, the CDR3 reads TGTGCCAGTAGTGCCAGTAGCTTTTCCTACAATGAGCAGTTCTTC. Translating gives CASSASSFSYNEQFF.

This chain uses TRBV7-2 with TRBJ2-7, with D maybe TRBD2 (7 bases). The CDR3 contains 15 residues. Between the trimmed V and J ends, which lost 3 bases and 0 bases, there was a span of 12 bases. Germline CDR1 is SGHTA and CDR2 is FQGNSA. For the CDR3, the DNA is TGTGCCAGCAGCTTCTGGGGGGGGGCCTCCTACGAGCAGTACTTC. Protein product: CASSFWGGASYEQYF.

This chain uses TRBV19 with TRBJ1-2, with 10 positions matching TRBD1. There are 14 residues in the CDR3. Germline V lookup: CDR1 LNHDA, CDR2 SQIVND (reference sequence). Unmatched junction bases numbered 5, after V lost 7 bases and J lost 3 bases. This CDR3 reads CASNPGTGDYGYTF. CDR3 nucleotides: TGTGCCAGTAACCCCGGGACAGGGGACTATGGCTACACCTTC.

V gene TRBV7-3 combines with J gene TRBJ2-1, with D possibly being TRBD2 (5 bases). The germline V gene encodes CDR1 SGHTA and CDR2 FQGTGA. The CDR3 is made up of 15 amino acids. The V end lost 1 base, the J end lost 6 bases, and 13 bases lay between the germline ends. The CDR3 DNA is TGTGCCAGCAGCTTAAGAGGGCAGGTCGGCAATGAGCAGTTCTTC. It encodes CASSLRGQVGNEQFF.

This chain uses TRBV19 with TRBJ2-1, with TRBD2 matching over 7 bases. V gave up 6 bases and J gave up 1 base; unmatched junction bases: 6. Per the germline V gene, CDR1 is LNHDA and CDR2 is SQIVND (reference sequence). The CDR3 runs to 15 residues. The CDR3 nucleotides are TGTGCCAGTAGCCTACTAGCGTCTTCCTACAATGAGCAGTTCTTC. Translation: CASSLLASSYNEQFF.